This TCR beta chain was captured in a study of cytomegalovirus exposure and HLA in healthy donors. Primers for the PCR totalled 60 Vbeta and 13 Jbeta. The repertoire was sequenced with immunoSEQ multiplex PCR; TCRdb's copy has only in-frame clones and lacks some. The table lists over 85,000 clones, around 80% of them singletons, with around an eighth in the top ten. This clone has only one observation. Trimming removed 5 bases from V and 9 bases from J, with 11 bases in between. Germline values: CDR1 SGHTA, CDR2 FQGNSA. The CDR3 spans 12 residues. The source of this sequence is a young man in good health and CMV-seropositive. Sequences were obtained from PBMCs. The chain employs TRBV7-2 and TRBJ1-5; D ambiguous. The chain's CDR3 is CASSVSRGPQHF. The CDR3 DNA reads as TGTGCCAGCAGCGTCTCACGCGGGCCCCAGCATTTT. The complete variable domain, with remaining parts taken from reference TRBV7-2 and TRBJ1-5, reads GAGVSQSPSNKVTEKGKDVELRCDPISGHTALYWYRQSLGQGLEFLIYFQGNSAPDKSGLPSDRFSAERTGGSVSTLTIQRTQQEDSAVYLCASSVSRGPQHFGDGTRLSIL.